This TCR beta chain was sequenced during a study of regulatory T cells in long-lasting Graves disease. Sequencing libraries for TCR beta were prepared with iRepertoire HTBI primers and Arm-PCR of CDR3 regions. TCRdb re-called the multiplex PCR reads through MiXCR, storing one row per CDR3 protein. The sample has around 460,000 distinct CDR3 sequences, around a fifth seen once. Time point of the sample: persistent/refractory GD, antithyroid drugs over 5 years with positive TRAb. The TCR library was made from RNA extracted from PBMCs. The CDR3 is 12 residues long. Between the trimmed V and J ends, which lost 6 bases and 2 bases, there was a span of 10 bases. The V gene's germline CDR1 is SQVTM and CDR2 ANQGSEA.

This clonotype was obtained from a female donor with Graves disease. The chain couples TRBV29-1 to TRBJ2-5; D is perhaps TRBD1 (6 bases). The sample here was peripheral blood mononuclear cells (PBMCs), taken when the disease was refractory, from a patient treated with antithyroid drugs. The CDR3 spells CSVGGQQETQYF. The CDR3, as DNA: TGCAGCGTGGGTGGACAGCAAGAGACCCAGTACTTC.